This T cell receptor beta chain was sequenced for a study of response to subunit inactivated influenza vaccine. Overall study results and limits: The authors suggested that few new T cells are recruited per seasonal influenza vaccination.

TCRdb ran MiXCR on the RT-PCR reads and lists one entry per CDR3 protein. The sample carries about 530,000 distinct CDR3 sequences, approximately 13% recorded once. Trimming stripped 4 bases from V and 0 bases from J, with 13 bases between. CDR1 is SGHDT, CDR2 YYEEEE, per germline. This CDR3 has 16 residues. Turning to this clonotype: What it binds is not known.

This TCR derives from a man aged 50 to 59 who received an inactivated influenza vaccine. Sequencing was performed on PBMCs from blood, taken roughly 47 days after vaccination. The chain uses TRBV5-6 and TRBJ2-2; weak D call: TRBD1 (5 bases). The CDR3 DNA is TGTGCCAGCAGCCAGAAGGTCAGGGCGAACACCGGGGAGCTGTTTTTT. Protein: CASSQKVRANTGELFF.